Detailed here is one TCR beta chain. Its antigen is unknown. Germline-derived CDR1 and CDR2 are MNHEY and SVGAGI. Trimming cost V 6 bases and J 0 bases, with 12 bases left between them. CDR3 size: 15 residues. Generated by immunoSEQ multiplex PCR, the TCRdb table keeps only in-frame clones and is missing some. This table holds approximately 80,000 clones, approximately 80% found once. This entry is derived from a study of T cell responses to AZD1222 COVID-19 vaccine. Study context: Both about-4-week and about-12-week second-dose recipients were combined.

Findings of the study overall: Among the donors, most were white British and more were female, and clonal diversity was possibly underestimated.

The chain combines TRBV6-5 with TRBJ1-3; perhaps TRBD1 as D (5 bases). The specimen was peripheral blood, collected on day 0 of AZD1222 vaccination. The receptor was isolated from an adult in good health. The CDR3 spells CASSLDRSSGNTIYF. The CDR3, as DNA: TGTGCCAGCAGCCTCGACAGATCCTCTGGAAACACCATATATTTT.